The 3 T cell receptor beta chains in this list originate from one sample, sequenced in a study of blood T cells in healthy people across ages (dated by TCRdb to about 2015). The library was made by 5' RACE. Sequenced on an Illumina HiSeq 2500. A second PCR of roughly 7 to 11 cycles was performed with a sample-barcoded 5' primer and a J-beta primer mix. TCRdb handled the public reads itself, with Q25 trimming in fastp and clone calling in MiXCR, and kept productive beta chains. Rows merge per CDR3 protein into single entries with the most common DNA and genes. This sample gives about 830,000 distinct CDR3 sequences in total; 55% to 70% of them show up just once. Together, the top ten hold 22% of the sample. What was sequenced was blood. These receptors all come from a young man in good health.

This clonotype was detected a few times. A much larger clone is a single base away; this may be a read error. The gene calls are TRBV28 and TRBJ2-7; no firm D call. V lost 4 bases and J lost 6, with 13 bases in between. Germline assignment: CDR1 MDHEN and CDR2 SYDVKM. The length of the CDR3 is 13 residues. The DNA of the CDR3 is TGTGCCAGCAGTTGTGGTAGATGGAGCGAGCAGTACTTC. It specifies CASSCGRWSEQYF.

This clonotype occurred a few times. The rearrangement links TRBV25-1 to TRBJ2-7; 9 bases agree with TRBD1. V was pared by 5 bases and J by 4 bases, with 9 bases of the junction left unmatched. CDR1 and CDR2 from the germline V gene are MGHDK and SYGVNS. The CDR3 consists of 15 residues. CDR3 nucleotide sequence: TGTGCCAGCAGTTCTTTCGACAGGGGGGTATACGAGCAGTACTTC. Its protein product is CASSSFDRGVYEQYF.

The chain employs TRBV29-1 and TRBJ2-1; D is unclear. This CDR3 is 11 amino acids long. V lost 7 bases and J lost 5, with 9 bases in between. The germline V gene has CDR1 SQVTM and CDR2 ANQGSEA. The DNA of the CDR3 is TGCAGCGGTGGACCCAACAATGAGCAGTTCTTC. Translating it yields CSGGPNNEQFF.